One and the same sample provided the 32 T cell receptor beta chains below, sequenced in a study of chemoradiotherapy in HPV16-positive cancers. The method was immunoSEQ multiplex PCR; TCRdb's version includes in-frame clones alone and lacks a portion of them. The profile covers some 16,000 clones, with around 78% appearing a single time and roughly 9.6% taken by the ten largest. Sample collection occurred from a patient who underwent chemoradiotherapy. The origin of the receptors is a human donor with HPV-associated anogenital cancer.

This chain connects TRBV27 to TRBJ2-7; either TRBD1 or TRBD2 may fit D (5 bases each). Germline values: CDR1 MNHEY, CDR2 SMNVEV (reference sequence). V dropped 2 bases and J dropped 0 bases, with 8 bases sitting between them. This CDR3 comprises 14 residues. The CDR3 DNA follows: TGTGCCAGCAGTTTAGAGGGGTCCTCCTACGAGCAGTACTTC. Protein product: CASSLEGSSYEQYF.

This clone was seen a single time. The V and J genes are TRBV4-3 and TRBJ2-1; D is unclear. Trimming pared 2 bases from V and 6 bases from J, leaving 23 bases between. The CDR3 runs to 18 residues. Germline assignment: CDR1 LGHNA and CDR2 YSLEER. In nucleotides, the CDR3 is TGCGCCAGCAGCCAAAAATTTGAGCCGACTCGTCTAACCAATGAGCAGTTCTTC. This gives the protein CASSQKFEPTRLTNEQFF.

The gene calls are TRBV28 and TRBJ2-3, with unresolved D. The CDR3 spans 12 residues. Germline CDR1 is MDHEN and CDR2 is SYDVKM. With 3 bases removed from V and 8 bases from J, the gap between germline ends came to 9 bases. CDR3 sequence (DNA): TGTGCCAGCAGTTTTGTTGGTAGTACGCAGTATTTT. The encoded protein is CASSFVGSTQYF. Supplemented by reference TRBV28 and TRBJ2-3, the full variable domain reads DVKVTQSSRYLVKRTGEKVFLECVQDMDHENMFWYRQDPGLGLRLIYFSYDVKMKEKGDIPEGYSVSREKKERFSLILESASTNQTSMYLCASSFVGSTQYFGPGTRLTVL.

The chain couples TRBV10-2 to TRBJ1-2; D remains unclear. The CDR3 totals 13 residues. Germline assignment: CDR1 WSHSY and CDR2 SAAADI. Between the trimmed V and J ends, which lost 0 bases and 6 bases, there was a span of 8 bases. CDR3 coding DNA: TGCGCCAGCAGTGAGTCAAGGCCAAATGGCTACACCTTC. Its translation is CASSESRPNGYTF.

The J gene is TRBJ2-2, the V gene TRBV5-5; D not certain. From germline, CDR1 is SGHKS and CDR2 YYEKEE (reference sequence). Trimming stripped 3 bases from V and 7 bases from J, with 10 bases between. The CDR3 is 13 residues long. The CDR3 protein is CASSWYSGGELFF. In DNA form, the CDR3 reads TGTGCCAGCAGCTGGTACTCTGGCGGGGAGCTGTTTTTT.

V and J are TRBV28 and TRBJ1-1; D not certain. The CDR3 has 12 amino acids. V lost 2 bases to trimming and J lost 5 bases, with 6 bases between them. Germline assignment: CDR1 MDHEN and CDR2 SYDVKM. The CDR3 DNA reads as TGTGCCAGCAGTTTAACCCAAACTGAAGCTTTCTTT. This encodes CASSLTQTEAFF.

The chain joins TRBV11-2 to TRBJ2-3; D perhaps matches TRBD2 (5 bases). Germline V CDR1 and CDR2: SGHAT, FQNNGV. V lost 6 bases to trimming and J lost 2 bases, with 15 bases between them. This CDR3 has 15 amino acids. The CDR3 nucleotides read TGTGCCAGCAGACGAACCCGGGGTCCCACAGATACGCAGTATTTT. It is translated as CASRRTRGPTDTQYF.

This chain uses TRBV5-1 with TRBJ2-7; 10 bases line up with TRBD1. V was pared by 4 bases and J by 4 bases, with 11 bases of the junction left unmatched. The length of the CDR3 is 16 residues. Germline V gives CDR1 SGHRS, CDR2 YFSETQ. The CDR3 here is CASSPTDRGKRYEQYF. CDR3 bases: TGCGCCAGCAGCCCGACGGACAGGGGGAAGCGGTACGAGCAGTACTTC.

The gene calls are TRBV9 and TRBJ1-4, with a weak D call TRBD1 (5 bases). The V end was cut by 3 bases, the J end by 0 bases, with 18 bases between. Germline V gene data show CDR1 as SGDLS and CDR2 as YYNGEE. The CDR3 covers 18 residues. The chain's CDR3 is CASSAEAGPFSTNEKLFF. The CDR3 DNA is TGTGCCAGCAGCGCAGAAGCGGGACCCTTCTCAACTAATGAAAAACTGTTTTTT.

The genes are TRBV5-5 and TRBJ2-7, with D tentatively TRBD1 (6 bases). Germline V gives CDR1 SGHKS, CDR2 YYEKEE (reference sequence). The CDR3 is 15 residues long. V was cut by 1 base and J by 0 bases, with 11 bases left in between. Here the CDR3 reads CASSLQGHPSYEQYF. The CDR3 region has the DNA TGTGCCAGCAGCTTGCAGGGGCACCCCTCCTACGAGCAGTACTTC.

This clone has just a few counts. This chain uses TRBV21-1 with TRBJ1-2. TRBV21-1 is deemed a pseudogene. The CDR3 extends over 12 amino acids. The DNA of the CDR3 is TGTGCCAGCAAGGACCCTTGGAGGGGCTACACCTTC. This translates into CASKDPWRGYTF.

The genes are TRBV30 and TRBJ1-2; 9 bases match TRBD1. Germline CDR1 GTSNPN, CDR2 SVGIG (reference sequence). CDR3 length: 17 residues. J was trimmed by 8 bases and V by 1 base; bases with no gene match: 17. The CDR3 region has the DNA TGTGCCTGGAGTGCCCCGGACAGGGGTTTGAGTCTATCGGGCTACACCTTC. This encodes CAWSAPDRGLSLSGYTF. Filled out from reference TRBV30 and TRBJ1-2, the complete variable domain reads SQTIHQWPATLVQPVGSPLSLECTVEGTSNPNLYWYRQAAGRGLQLLFYSVGIGQISSEVPQNLSASRPQDRQFILSSKKLLLSDSGFYLCAWSAPDRGLSLSGYTFGSGTRLTVV.

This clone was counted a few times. The CDR3 loop is CASSVYGGKADTQYF. CDR3 DNA: TGTGCCAGCAGTGTATACGGGGGTAAAGCAGATACGCAGTATTTT. This chain links TRBV6-4 with TRBJ2-3; D possibly corresponds to TRBD2 (6 bases). The CDR3 runs 15 residues. The V and J ends lost 4 bases and 4 bases respectively, with 15 bases between them. Germline V CDR1 and CDR2: MRHNA, SNTAGT.

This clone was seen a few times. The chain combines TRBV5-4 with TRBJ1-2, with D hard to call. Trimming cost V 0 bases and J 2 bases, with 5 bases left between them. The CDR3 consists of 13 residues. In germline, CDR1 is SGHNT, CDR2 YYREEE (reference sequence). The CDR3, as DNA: TGTGCCAGCAGCTTGGACGGGAACTATGGCTACACCTTC. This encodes CASSLDGNYGYTF.

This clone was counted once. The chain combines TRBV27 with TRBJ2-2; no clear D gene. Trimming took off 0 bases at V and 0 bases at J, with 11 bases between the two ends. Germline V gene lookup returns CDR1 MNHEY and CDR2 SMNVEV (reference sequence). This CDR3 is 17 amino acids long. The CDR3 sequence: CASSLSWATSNTGELFF. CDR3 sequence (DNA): TGTGCCAGCAGTTTATCATGGGCAACTTCGAACACCGGGGAGCTGTTTTTT.

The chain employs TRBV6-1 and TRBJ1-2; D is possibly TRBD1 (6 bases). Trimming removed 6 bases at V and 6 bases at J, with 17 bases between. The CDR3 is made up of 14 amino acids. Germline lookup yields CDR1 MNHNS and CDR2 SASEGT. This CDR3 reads CASSDGQRGDGYTF. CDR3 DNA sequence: TGTGCCAGCAGCGACGGACAGCGGGGAGATGGCTACACCTTC.

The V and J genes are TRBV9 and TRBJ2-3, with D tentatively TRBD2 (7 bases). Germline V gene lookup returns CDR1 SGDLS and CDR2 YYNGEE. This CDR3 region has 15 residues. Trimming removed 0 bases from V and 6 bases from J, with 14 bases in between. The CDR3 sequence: CASSVGRGGLDTQYF. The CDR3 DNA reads TGTGCCAGCAGCGTAGGTAGGGGGGGCCTGGATACGCAGTATTTT.

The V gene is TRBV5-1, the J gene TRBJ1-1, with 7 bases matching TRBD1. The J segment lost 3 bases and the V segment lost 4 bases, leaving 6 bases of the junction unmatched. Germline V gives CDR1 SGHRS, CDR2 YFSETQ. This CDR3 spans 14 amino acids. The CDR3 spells CASSRWDSYTEAFF. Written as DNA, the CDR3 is TGCGCCAGCAGCCGATGGGACAGCTACACTGAAGCTTTCTTT.

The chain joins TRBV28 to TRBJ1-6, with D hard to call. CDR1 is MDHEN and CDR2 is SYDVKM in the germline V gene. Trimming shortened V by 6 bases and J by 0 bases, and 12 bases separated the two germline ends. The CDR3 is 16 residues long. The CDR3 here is CASREGISSYNSPLHF. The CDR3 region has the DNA TGTGCCAGCAGGGAAGGCATAAGCTCCTATAATTCACCCCTCCACTTT.

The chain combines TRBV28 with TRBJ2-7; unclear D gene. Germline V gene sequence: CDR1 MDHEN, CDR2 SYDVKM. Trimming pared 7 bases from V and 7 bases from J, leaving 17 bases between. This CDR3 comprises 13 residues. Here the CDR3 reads CASTKGPPEEQYF. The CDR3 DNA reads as TGTGCCAGCACCAAGGGCCCTCCAGAAGAGCAGTACTTC.

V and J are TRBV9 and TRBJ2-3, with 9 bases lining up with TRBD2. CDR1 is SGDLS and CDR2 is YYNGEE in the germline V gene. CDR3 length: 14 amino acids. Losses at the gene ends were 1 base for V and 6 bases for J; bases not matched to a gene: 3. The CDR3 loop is CASSVLAGLDTQYF. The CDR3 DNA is TGTGCCAGCAGCGTACTAGCGGGGTTGGATACGCAGTATTTT.

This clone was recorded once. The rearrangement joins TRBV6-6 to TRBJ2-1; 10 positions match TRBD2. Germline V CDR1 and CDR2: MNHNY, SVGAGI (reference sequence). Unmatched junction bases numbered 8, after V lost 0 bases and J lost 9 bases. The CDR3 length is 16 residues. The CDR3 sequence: CASSYSDERGGPEQFF. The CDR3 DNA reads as TGTGCCAGCAGTTACTCGGACGAGCGGGGGGGCCCTGAGCAGTTCTTC.

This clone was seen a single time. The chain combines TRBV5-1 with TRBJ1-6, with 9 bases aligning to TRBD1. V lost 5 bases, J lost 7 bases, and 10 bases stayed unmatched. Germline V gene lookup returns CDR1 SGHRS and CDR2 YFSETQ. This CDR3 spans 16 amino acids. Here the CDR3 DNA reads TGCGCCAGCAGAACAACCCCCGGACAGGGGAATTCACCCCTCCACTTT. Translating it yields CASRTTPGQGNSPLHF.

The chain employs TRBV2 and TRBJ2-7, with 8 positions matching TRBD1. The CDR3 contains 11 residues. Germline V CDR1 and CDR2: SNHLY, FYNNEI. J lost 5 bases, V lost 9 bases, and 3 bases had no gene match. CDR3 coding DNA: TGTGCCAGTAAGACAGGGGACGAGCAGTACTTC. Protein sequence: CASKTGDEQYF.

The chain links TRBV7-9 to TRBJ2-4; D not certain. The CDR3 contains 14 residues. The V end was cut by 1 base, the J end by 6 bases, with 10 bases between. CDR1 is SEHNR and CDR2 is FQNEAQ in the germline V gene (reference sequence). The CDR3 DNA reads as TGTGCCAGCAGCTTAGGGCAGGAAGGAAACATTCAGTACTTC. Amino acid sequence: CASSLGQEGNIQYF.

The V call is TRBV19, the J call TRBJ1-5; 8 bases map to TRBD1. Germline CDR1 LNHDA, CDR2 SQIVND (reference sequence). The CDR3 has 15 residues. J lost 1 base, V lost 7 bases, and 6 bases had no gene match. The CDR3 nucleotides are TGTGCCAGTATCGACAGGGGAAGGAGCAATCAGCCCCAGCATTTT. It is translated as CASIDRGRSNQPQHF.

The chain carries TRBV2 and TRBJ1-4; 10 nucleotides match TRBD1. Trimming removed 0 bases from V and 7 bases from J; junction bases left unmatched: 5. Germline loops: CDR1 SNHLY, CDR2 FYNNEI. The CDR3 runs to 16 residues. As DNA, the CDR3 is TGTGCCAGCAGTGAAGCGGGACAGGGGAGGCGTGAAAAACTGTTTTTT. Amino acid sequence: CASSEAGQGRREKLFF.

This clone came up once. CDR3 DNA sequence: TGTGCCATCAGAGACCGGGACAGGGGGCGGCAGACCCAGTACTTC. It encodes CAIRDRDRGRQTQYF. J is TRBJ2-5 and V is TRBV10-3; 12 bases fit TRBD1. Trimming cost V 6 bases and J 6 bases; bases outside gene matches: 8. CDR3 size: 15 residues. CDR1 ENHRY and CDR2 SYGVKD come from the germline V gene.

CDR3 coding DNA: TGTGCCAGCAGCCCAAAACTTGACAGGGCGGGGGGCTACACCTTC. Encoded protein: CASSPKLDRAGGYTF. The chain has TRBV7-2 and TRBJ1-2; 7 bases fit TRBD1. J gave up 8 bases and V 5 bases, and 14 bases lay outside the gene matches. CDR1 and CDR2 (germline): SGHTA, FQGNSA. The CDR3 length is 15 residues.

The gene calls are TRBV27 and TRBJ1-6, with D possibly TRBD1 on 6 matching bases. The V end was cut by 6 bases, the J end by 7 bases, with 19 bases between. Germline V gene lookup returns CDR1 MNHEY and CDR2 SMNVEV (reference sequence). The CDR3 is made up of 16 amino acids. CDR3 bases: TGTGCCAGCAGCTCCGGACGGGGGGCGTTCAATTCACCCCTCCACTTT. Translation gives CASSSGRGAFNSPLHF.

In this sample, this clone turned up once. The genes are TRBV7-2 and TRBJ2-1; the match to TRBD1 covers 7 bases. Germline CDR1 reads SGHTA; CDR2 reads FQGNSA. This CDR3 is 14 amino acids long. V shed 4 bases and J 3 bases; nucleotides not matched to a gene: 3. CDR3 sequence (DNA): TGTGCCAGCAGCTACTGGGACAGCTACAATGAGCAGTTCTTC. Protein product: CASSYWDSYNEQFF.

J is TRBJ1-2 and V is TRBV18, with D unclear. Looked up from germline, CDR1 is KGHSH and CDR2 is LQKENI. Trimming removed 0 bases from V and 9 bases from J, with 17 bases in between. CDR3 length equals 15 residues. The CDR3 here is CASSPPGVHSVSYTF. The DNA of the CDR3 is TGTGCCAGCTCACCACCGGGCGTCCACTCTGTTAGCTACACCTTC.